This T cell receptor (beta chain) was captured by sequencing in a study of regulatory T cells in long-lasting Graves disease. Arm-PCR of CDR3 regions with iRepertoire HTBI primers generated TCR beta libraries. TCRdb re-called the multiplex PCR reads through MiXCR, storing one row per CDR3 protein. Found here are 400,000 to 550,000 distinct CDR3 sequences, roughly 15% of them singletons; the top ten hold around a quarter. As for time point: newly diagnosed GD, antithyroid drugs for less than 3 months. There was RNA extracted from PBMCs, and the TCR library was made from it. The V and J ends lost 5 bases and 6 bases respectively, with 15 bases between them. In germline, CDR1 is SGHNT, CDR2 YENEEA. This CDR3 comprises 14 residues. The table lists this clonotype with many counts. These same records also appear under a second study, on T cells in Graves' hyperthyroidism and ophthalmopathy.

Sequencing used peripheral blood mononuclear cells (PBMCs), obtained at new diagnosis, from a patient treated with antithyroid drugs. The J gene is TRBJ2-3, the V gene TRBV11-3, with unresolved D. This clonotype was sampled from a woman between 18 and 29 years old with Graves disease. The CDR3 DNA reads as TGTGCCAGCAGCCCTACCATGGAGTGGGATACGCAGTATTTT. Amino acids: CASSPTMEWDTQYF.